A selection of T cell receptor beta chains follows, all from one sample in a study of CD8 T cells in ankylosing spondylitis. MiXCR, applied by TCRdb to the 5' RACE reads, yields one record per CDR3 protein. The data show under 200,000 distinct CDR3 sequences, around 10% seen once. Sequencing was performed on blood, either unsorted or a sorted T cell fraction (not recorded which). The receptor set was obtained from a male donor with ankylosing spondylitis or in good health (not recorded which). Both conserved end residues are part of each CDR3. Each record gives: J gene, D gene, V gene, clone size, CDR3 protein, CDR3 DNA. D genes are given only for firm matches. For some rows the clone size is stated as once, few or many, or as a class when expanded; others skip it.

TRBJ2-3 NA TRBV30 many CAWSLSSTDTQYF TGTGCCTGGAGTTTGTCTAGCACAGATACGCAGTATTTT
TRBJ2-7 NA TRBV6-1 many CASGRRDGYF TGTGCCAGCGGAAGAAGGGATGGGTACTTC
TRBJ2-4 NA TRBV18 many CASSPPTWDKNIQYF TGTGCCAGCTCACCTCCCACTTGGGACAAAAACATTCAGTACTTC
TRBJ2-1 TRBD2 TRBV29-1 NA CSVAPFSGGEYNEQFF TGCAGCGTTGCTCCATTTAGCGGGGGAGAATACAATGAGCAGTTCTTC
TRBJ1-1 NA TRBV5-1 many CASSLRTGNTEAFF TGCGCCAGCAGCTTGAGGACGGGGAACACTGAAGCTTTCTTT
TRBJ1-1 NA TRBV7-9 few CASSPSDTEAFF TGTGCCAGCAGCCCCTCGGACACTGAAGCTTTCTTT
TRBJ1-5 TRBD1 TRBV29-1 many CSVRDSGNQPQHF TGCAGCGTGAGGGACAGCGGTAATCAGCCCCAGCATTTT
TRBJ1-1 TRBD1 TRBV10-3 NA CAISAQGVNTEAFF TGTGCCATCAGTGCACAGGGGGTGAACACTGAAGCTTTCTTT
TRBJ1-2 NA TRBV9 many CASSVGPGREGGYGYTF TGTGCCAGCAGCGTAGGTCCGGGACGCGAAGGGGGCTATGGCTACACCTTC
TRBJ2-5 TRBD1 TRBV6-1 few CASSRNTGGGETQYF TGTGCCAGCAGTAGAAACACAGGGGGCGGAGAGACCCAGTACTTC
TRBJ2-5 NA TRBV2 NA CASSEVDFGTQYF TGTGCCAGCAGTGAAGTGGATTTTGGGACCCAGTACTTC
TRBJ2-7 TRBD1 TRBV20-1 many CSAPHSGTASYEQYF TGCAGTGCTCCCCACTCCGGGACAGCCTCCTACGAGCAGTACTTC
TRBJ2-3 NA TRBV28 many CASMRGSTDTQYF TGTGCCAGCATGAGGGGCAGCACAGATACGCAGTATTTT
TRBJ1-2 TRBD1 TRBV10-3 many CAITVDRAYGYTF TGTGCCATCACTGTCGACAGGGCTTATGGCTACACCTTC
TRBJ2-3 TRBD2 TRBV20-1 NA CSARGRLAGAQERDTQYF TGCAGTGCGAGAGGGCGGCTAGCGGGGGCCCAGGAGAGGGATACGCAGTATTTT
TRBJ2-5 NA TRBV27 NA CANSLFRGYQETQYF TGTGCCAACAGTTTGTTTAGAGGCTATCAAGAGACCCAGTACTTC
TRBJ2-7 NA TRBV27 NA CASAPHKGSSYEQYF TGTGCCAGCGCCCCCCACAAGGGGTCTTCCTACGAGCAGTACTTC
TRBJ2-7 NA TRBV7-2 many CASSSHSYEQYF TGTGCCAGCAGCTCTCACAGCTACGAGCAGTACTTC
TRBJ1-2 NA TRBV29-1 many CSVEETSGRDGYTF TGCAGCGTTGAAGAGACGTCAGGGCGGGATGGCTACACCTTC
TRBJ2-7 TRBD1 TRBV6-1 many CASSARDRGEQYF TGTGCCAGCAGTGCGCGGGACAGGGGCGAGCAGTACTTC
TRBJ2-3 NA TRBV20-1 few CSASGGLVFGTGTDTQYF TGCAGTGCTTCGGGGGGACTAGTGTTCGGGACAGGCACAGATACGCAGTATTTT
TRBJ2-5 NA TRBV3-1 many CASSRGSQETQYF TGTGCCAGCAGCCGAGGGTCCCAAGAGACCCAGTACTTC
TRBJ1-4 NA TRBV12-3/TRBV12-4 NA CASSTTGGLKEKLFF TGTGCCAGCAGTACCACGGGGGGCCTTAAAGAAAAACTGTTTTTT
TRBJ2-3 TRBD2 TRBV12-3/TRBV12-4 many CASSSPSGRDADTQYF TGTGCCAGCAGTTCCCCTAGCGGGAGGGACGCAGATACGCAGTATTTT
TRBJ2-1 NA TRBV5-1 many CASTWTPYNEQFF TGCGCCAGCACCTGGACGCCTTACAATGAGCAGTTCTTC
TRBJ2-1 NA TRBV28 NA CASRDSNEQFF TGTGCCAGCAGAGACTCCAATGAGCAGTTCTTC
TRBJ1-4 NA TRBV29-1 many CSAGGRANEKLFF TGCAGCGCGGGGGGGAGAGCTAATGAAAAACTGTTTTTT
TRBJ1-1 NA TRBV5-7 once CAMGPGYTEAFF TGTGCCATGGGCCCCGGATACACTGAAGCTTTCTTT
TRBJ2-7 NA TRBV11-2 NA CASSLGAGQGYEQYF TGTGCCAGCAGCTTAGGGGCAGGCCAGGGCTACGAGCAGTACTTC
TRBJ2-1 TRBD2 TRBV7-2 many CASSLVSGRGNEQFF TGTGCCAGCAGCTTAGTTAGCGGGAGGGGGAATGAGCAGTTCTTC
TRBJ2-7 TRBD1 TRBV6-2/TRBV6-3 NA CASRRQGTYYEQYF TGTGCCAGCAGACGACAGGGAACTTACTACGAGCAGTACTTC
TRBJ2-2 TRBD2 TRBV29-1 few CSVSSAGVNGELFF TGCAGCGTCTCCTCAGCGGGAGTGAACGGGGAGCTGTTTTTT
TRBJ2-3 TRBD1 TRBV5-1 many CASSLAGTGSTDTQYF TGCGCCAGCAGCTTGGCTGGGACAGGGAGTACAGATACGCAGTATTTT
TRBJ2-1 TRBD2 TRBV7-8 NA CAGSLRAGGPIDEQFF TGTGCCGGCAGCTTAAGAGCGGGAGGGCCGATTGATGAGCAGTTCTTC
TRBJ1-4 NA TRBV18 many CASSPPGAEGEKLFF TGTGCCAGCTCACCCCCGGGGGCGGAAGGTGAAAAACTGTTTTTT
TRBJ2-3 TRBD1 TRBV6-5 many CASSSTGATDTQYF TGTGCCAGCAGTTCGACAGGGGCCACAGATACGCAGTATTTT
TRBJ2-2 NA TRBV2 few CASREQGAAGELFF TGTGCCAGCAGGGAACAGGGAGCGGCCGGGGAGCTGTTTTTT